The 21 T cell receptor beta chains below come from one sample, sequenced in a study of blood T cell repertoires in COVID-19. Using immunoSEQ multiplex PCR, the repertoire was profiled, and TCRdb retains in-frame clones only, with some absent. The sample has more than 85,000 clones, approximately 91% seen once. The sample was peripheral blood. All receptors come from a young man with acute or convalescent COVID-19.

The chain carries TRBV4-1 and TRBJ1-2, with D uncertain. CDR3 length equals 14 residues. CDR1 and CDR2 from the germline V gene are MGHRA and YSYEKL. The V end lost 4 bases, the J end lost 2 bases, and 11 bases lay between the germline ends. The CDR3 here is CASSLGEENYGYTF. CDR3 coding DNA: TGCGCCAGCAGCCTCGGGGAAGAAAACTATGGCTACACCTTC.

This chain joins TRBV27 and TRBJ2-3, with a weak D call TRBD1 (6 bases). Germline V gene lookup returns CDR1 MNHEY and CDR2 SMNVEV (reference sequence). The CDR3 contains 14 residues. V lost 2 bases to trimming and J lost 6 bases, with 12 bases between them. The CDR3 bases are TGTGCCAGCAGTTTACGGACAGAGGGGGATACGCAGTATTTT. Protein product: CASSLRTEGDTQYF.

The rearrangement links TRBV19 to TRBJ2-5; D is unresolved. CDR3 length: 13 amino acids. The V end lost 8 bases, the J end lost 5 bases, and 15 bases lay between the germline ends. Germline V gene sequence: CDR1 LNHDA, CDR2 SQIVND (reference sequence). DNA of the CDR3: TGTGCCAGTCCCCAGGCAAGCAAGGAGACCCAGTACTTC. Its translation is CASPQASKETQYF.

The chain has TRBV11-3 and TRBJ2-1; TRBD1 might be the D (5 bases). This CDR3 has 15 amino acids. Trimming shortened V by 5 bases and J by 5 bases, and 16 bases separated the two germline ends. Germline CDR1 is SGHNT and CDR2 is YENEEA. The CDR3 bases are TGTGCCAGCAGCCTCTCCTGGGGCGCCAACAATGAGCAGTTCTTC. Residues: CASSLSWGANNEQFF.

The chain carries TRBV6-5 and TRBJ1-2, with D unclear. V lost 5 bases and J 6 bases, leaving 13 bases between the germline ends. Germline V gene sequence: CDR1 MNHEY, CDR2 SVGAGI. The CDR3 has 13 residues. The CDR3: CASSPRSGHGYTF. The CDR3 DNA sequence: TGTGCCAGCAGTCCCCGTTCGGGTCATGGCTACACCTTC.

This clone showed up just once. CDR3 loop: CASSVYGDSSGNTIYF. The DNA of the CDR3 is TGTGCCAGCAGTGTATACGGGGACAGCTCTGGAAACACCATATATTTT. The chain joins TRBV6-1 to TRBJ1-3, with 7 bases aligning to TRBD1. V was pared by 4 bases and J by 0 bases, with 6 bases of the junction left unmatched. Germline V gives CDR1 MNHNS, CDR2 SASEGT. This CDR3 spans 16 amino acids.

The CDR3 DNA is TGTGCCAGCAGTGAATGGTACAGGGGGAGCCACACTGAAGCTTTCTTT. This sequence encodes CASSEWYRGSHTEAFF. The chain uses TRBV25-1 and TRBJ1-1, with 8 bases that match TRBD1. Germline trimming cut 1 base from V and 3 bases from J; bases unmatched to any gene: 7. The CDR3 runs 16 residues. CDR1 is MGHDK and CDR2 is SYGVNS in the germline V gene.

This clone was counted once. This chain uses TRBV4-1 with TRBJ2-1; 8 nucleotides match TRBD1. This CDR3 has 16 amino acids. V lost 1 base and J lost 3; bases outside the gene matches: 5. Germline values: CDR1 MGHRA, CDR2 YSYEKL. CDR3 DNA: TGCGCCAGCAGCCAAGCGCAACAGGGGGACTACAATGAGCAGTTCTTC. Its protein product is CASSQAQQGDYNEQFF.

This chain uses TRBV4-2 with TRBJ1-2; D gene unclear. V lost 5 bases and J 5 bases, leaving 12 bases between the germline ends. The germline CDR1 and CDR2 sequences are LGHNA and YNFKEQ. The CDR3 has 13 residues. The CDR3 sequence is CASSSDTVYGYTF. The CDR3 DNA is TGTGCCAGCAGCTCTGACACGGTTTATGGCTACACCTTC.

V and J are TRBV30 and TRBJ1-1; D remains ambiguous. V lost 4 bases, J lost 4 bases, and 13 bases lay in between. Looked up from germline, CDR1 is GTSNPN and CDR2 is SVGIG (reference sequence). CDR3 length equals 13 residues. DNA for the CDR3: TGTGCCTGGACCGCGAGAGGGATCACTGAAGCTTTCTTT. This translates into CAWTARGITEAFF.

This clone was detected once. This sequence joins TRBV5-6 and TRBJ1-1, with D possibly matching TRBD1 (5 bases). Germline loops: CDR1 SGHDT, CDR2 YYEEEE. The V end was cut by 4 bases, the J end by 1 base, with 14 bases between. The CDR3 is 15 residues long. The CDR3 DNA follows: TGTGCCAGCAGCCGAAGGGGTTGGGAGAACACTGAAGCTTTCTTT. Its translation is CASSRRGWENTEAFF.

The J gene is TRBJ1-5, the V gene TRBV11-2; no clear D. The CDR3 covers 13 residues. The V end was cut by 0 bases, the J end by 4 bases, with 4 bases between. Germline loops: CDR1 SGHAT, CDR2 FQNNGV. The CDR3 spells CASSLDINQPQHF. In DNA, the CDR3 is TGTGCCAGCAGCTTAGACATTAATCAGCCCCAGCATTTT.

The chain employs TRBV7-8 and TRBJ2-3; TRBD2 matches 12 bases. The germline V gene has CDR1 SGHVS and CDR2 FQNEAQ. V shed 5 bases and J 1 base; nucleotides not matched to a gene: 7. The CDR3 loop spans 17 amino acids. The CDR3 loop reads CASSTRRLAGGTDTQYF. The CDR3 region has the DNA TGTGCCAGCAGCACCCGTAGACTAGCGGGGGGCACAGATACGCAGTATTTT.

The gene calls are TRBV3-1 (or the pseudogene TRBV3-2) and TRBJ1-1; 9 nucleotides align to TRBD1. V lost 5 bases, J lost 5 bases, and 12 bases stayed unmatched. The CDR3 has 16 residues. Germline V gene data show CDR1 as LGHDT and CDR2 as YNNKEL (reference sequence). The CDR3: CASSVGRDRVLTEAFF. CDR3 sequence (DNA): TGTGCCAGCAGCGTTGGGAGGGACAGGGTGTTGACTGAAGCTTTCTTT.

The rearrangement joins TRBV18 to TRBJ2-1; 10 bases align to TRBD2. The CDR3 sequence is 17 residues long. V shed 1 base and J 8 bases; nucleotides not matched to a gene: 11. Germline lookup yields CDR1 KGHSH and CDR2 LQKENI. The CDR3 loop is CASSPLDGASGSYEQFF. DNA for the CDR3: TGTGCCAGCTCACCACTAGATGGGGCTAGCGGGAGCTATGAGCAGTTCTTC.

The V and J genes are TRBV7-6 and TRBJ1-3; TRBD1 matches 8 bases. This CDR3 region has 17 residues. CDR1 is SGHVS and CDR2 is FNYEAQ in the germline V gene. The junction had 14 bases not matched to a gene; V was cut back by 6 bases and J by 4 bases. DNA of the CDR3: TGTGCCAGCAGTCAGTTTATCCAGGGGGCGAAAGGAAACACCATATATTTT. This translates into CASSQFIQGAKGNTIYF. The whole variable domain, remainder taken from reference TRBV7-6 and TRBJ1-3, is GAGVSQSPRYKVTKRGQDVALRCDPISGHVSLYWYRQALGQGPEFLTYFNYEAQQDKSGLPNDRFSAERPEGSISTLTIQRTEQRDSAMYRCASSQFIQGAKGNTIYFGEGSWLTVV.

The table lists this clone with a count of one. J is TRBJ2-7 and V is TRBV5-5; 9 bases agree with TRBD1. Germline V CDR1 and CDR2: SGHKS, YYEKEE (reference sequence). The J segment lost 3 bases and the V segment lost 0 bases, leaving 4 bases of the junction unmatched. The CDR3 is 15 amino acids. CDR3 residues: CASSLDRDRVYEQYF. The CDR3 nucleotides read TGTGCCAGCAGCTTGGACCGGGACAGGGTCTACGAGCAGTACTTC. Supplemented by reference TRBV5-5 and TRBJ2-7, the full variable domain reads DAGVTQSPTHLIKTRGQQVTLRCSPISGHKSVSWYQQVLGQGPQFIFQYYEKEERGRGNFPDRFSARQFPNYSSELNVNALLLGDSALYLCASSLDRDRVYEQYFGPGTRLTVT.

This chain connects TRBV3-1 (or the pseudogene TRBV3-2) to TRBJ2-1; tentatively, D is TRBD2 (6 bases). The CDR3 contains 15 residues. Per germline, CDR1 LGHDT and CDR2 YNNKEL (reference sequence). V gave up 4 bases and J gave up 6 bases, with 16 bases separating them. DNA for the CDR3: TGTGCCAGCAGCCCTGAAGGAGGGAGATCCAATGAGCAGTTCTTC. It translates to CASSPEGGRSNEQFF.

The chain combines TRBV19 with TRBJ1-1; D perhaps matches TRBD1 (6 bases). V lost 3 bases and J 1 base, leaving 9 bases between the germline ends. The CDR3 totals 14 residues. Germline V gives CDR1 LNHDA, CDR2 SQIVND (reference sequence). This chain's CDR3 is CASSMRQANTEAFF. The CDR3 nucleotides read TGTGCCAGTAGTATGAGACAGGCGAACACTGAAGCTTTCTTT.

This chain connects TRBV5-1 to TRBJ1-2, with no clear D. Trimming shortened V by 5 bases and J by 0 bases, and 17 bases separated the two germline ends. The germline V gene encodes CDR1 SGHRS and CDR2 YFSETQ. There are 16 residues in the CDR3. CDR3 loop: CASRAGSSGSNYGYTF. The CDR3 coding sequence is TGCGCCAGCAGGGCGGGGTCGTCCGGATCTAACTATGGCTACACCTTC.

This clone has only a few counts. The chain employs TRBV19 and TRBJ2-7; weak D call: TRBD1 (6 bases). With 2 bases removed from V and 6 bases from J, the gap between germline ends came to 17 bases. Germline V CDR1 and CDR2: LNHDA, SQIVND (reference sequence). CDR3 size: 15 residues. The CDR3, as DNA: TGTGCCAGTAGTATATCTACAGGGAAGCCCTCCGAGCAGTACTTC. It translates to CASSISTGKPSEQYF.